Below, 20 T cell receptor beta chains from the same sample are listed, as sequenced in a study of human T cells and chemical hapten exposure. TCRdb independently ran MiXCR on the 5' RACE reads; one entry per CDR3 protein. The sample holds about 140,000 distinct CDR3 sequences, about 4.3% seen once. The template was total RNA from unfractionated whole blood. The receptors derive from a female donor in good health.

The sample holds many counts of this clonotype. The V call is TRBV7-8, the J call TRBJ2-1, with TRBD1 matching over 9 bases. This CDR3 region has 15 residues. Unmatched junction bases numbered 13, after V lost 5 bases and J lost 11 bases. CDR1 and CDR2 (germline): SGHVS, FQNEAQ. CDR3 amino acids: CASSVRDRALRKQFF. In nucleotides, the CDR3 is TGTGCCAGCAGCGTCCGGGACAGGGCCTTGAGGAAGCAGTTCTTC.

V gene TRBV6-2 or TRBV6-3 combines with J gene TRBJ1-2; 9 bases are shared with TRBD1. Germline CDR1 and CDR2: MNHEY and SVGEGT. This CDR3 is 15 amino acids long. V was clipped by 7 bases and J by 6 bases; unmatched bases: 12. The CDR3 is CASIPGTGRSDGYTF. The CDR3 DNA sequence: TGTGCCAGCATCCCTGGGACAGGGCGATCCGATGGCTACACCTTC.

This clonotype was picked up many times. The CDR3 DNA is TGTGCCAGCAGTGAAGTAGGAGGACAAATGGCTGGGGCCAACGTCCTGACTTTC. The encoded protein is CASSEVGGQMAGANVLTF. V is TRBV6-1 and J is TRBJ2-6; the D call may be TRBD1 or TRBD2 (5 bases each). Germline CDR1 is MNHNS and CDR2 is SASEGT. This CDR3 has 18 amino acids. Trimming removed 1 base at V and 2 bases at J, with 15 bases between.

This clonotype has just a few counts. The V call is TRBV5-1, the J call TRBJ2-7; maybe TRBD2 (6 bases). Germline CDR1 reads SGHRS; CDR2 reads YFSETQ. The CDR3 contains 15 residues. V was shortened by 3 bases and J by 2 bases, with 15 bases between the two germline ends. CDR3 coding DNA: TGCGCCAGCAGCTGGGCGCGGGACCGCGCCTACGAGCAGTACTTC. Protein sequence: CASSWARDRAYEQYF. Combining the CDR3 with reference TRBV5-1 and TRBJ2-7 gives the whole variable domain KAGVTQTPRYLIKTRGQQVTLSCSPISGHRSVSWYQQTPGQGLQFLFEYFSETQRNKGNFPGRFSGRQFSNSRSEMNVSTLELGDSALYLCASSWARDRAYEQYFGPGTRLTVT.

This clonotype was found many times. This rearrangement joins TRBV7-9 to TRBJ2-7; the D is unclear. This CDR3 region has 13 residues. The V and J ends lost 3 bases and 2 bases respectively, with 8 bases between them. From germline, CDR1 is SEHNR and CDR2 FQNEAQ (reference sequence). CDR3 bases: TGTGCCAGCAGCTTGTCCGGTACCTACGAGCAGTACTTC. This sequence encodes CASSLSGTYEQYF.

This clonotype was recorded at least ten times. The J gene is TRBJ1-6, the V gene TRBV29-1; D is unclear. Germline loops: CDR1 SQVTM, CDR2 ANQGSEA. V was cut by 4 bases and J by 5 bases, with 9 bases left in between. The CDR3 spans 13 residues. DNA of the CDR3: TGCAGCGTTGCGGCGGGAGATAATTCACCCCTCCACTTT. Protein product: CSVAAGDNSPLHF.

This clonotype was picked up many times. The chain carries TRBV5-1 and TRBJ2-4; no clear D. The germline V gene has CDR1 SGHRS and CDR2 YFSETQ. V was trimmed by 5 bases and J by 0 bases, leaving 12 bases between them. The CDR3 spans 15 residues. CDR3 sequence reads: CASRKYYLAKNIQYF. The CDR3 region has the DNA TGCGCCAGCAGGAAGTACTATCTAGCCAAAAACATTCAGTACTTC.

J is TRBJ2-7 and V is TRBV20-1; 10 bases map to TRBD2. From germline, CDR1 is DFQATT and CDR2 SNEGSKA (reference sequence). This CDR3 comprises 15 residues. The V segment lost 0 bases and the J segment 1 base; nucleotides outside the gene matches: 3. In DNA form, the CDR3 reads TGCAGTGCTAGAGATGCTAGCGGGGGTTCCTACGAGCAGTACTTC. It codes for CSARDASGGSYEQYF.

This clonotype was counted between two and nine times. The chain has TRBV4-2 and TRBJ1-6; 8 nucleotides line up with TRBD1. Losses at the gene ends were 6 bases for V and 8 bases for J; bases not matched to a gene: 12. Germline CDR1 reads LGHNA; CDR2 reads YNFKEQ. The CDR3 loop spans 16 amino acids. The CDR3: CASREGQAYSDSPLHF. The CDR3 DNA reads as TGTGCCAGCAGGGAGGGACAGGCCTACTCGGATTCACCCCTCCACTTT.

The chain combines TRBV5-4 with TRBJ2-5; 12 nucleotides match TRBD2. Per the germline V gene, CDR1 is SGHNT and CDR2 is YYREEE (reference sequence). Trimming removed 6 bases from V and 1 base from J; junction bases left unmatched: 7. The CDR3 has 16 residues. In DNA form, the CDR3 reads TGTGCCAGCACCCCTACTAGCGGGGGGTTCCAAGAGACCCAGTACTTC. This encodes CASTPTSGGFQETQYF. The complete variable domain, with remaining parts taken from reference TRBV5-4 and TRBJ2-5, reads ETGVTQSPTHLIKTRGQQVTLRCSSQSGHNTVSWYQQALGQGPQFIFQYYREEENGRGNFPPRFSGLQFPNYSSELNVNALELDDSALYLCASTPTSGGFQETQYFGPGTRLLVL.

The chain recombines TRBV11-3 with TRBJ2-2, with D perhaps matching TRBD2 (5 bases). CDR3 length: 14 amino acids. Germline assignment: CDR1 SGHNT and CDR2 YENEEA. V shed 5 bases and J shed 6 bases, with 13 bases lying between them. The CDR3 spells CASSPHVGAGELFF. The CDR3 coding sequence is TGTGCCAGCAGCCCCCACGTCGGGGCCGGGGAGCTGTTTTTT. Using reference TRBV11-3 and TRBJ2-2 for the parts outside the CDR3, the full variable domain is EAGVVQSPRYKIIEKKQPVAFWCNPISGHNTLYWYLQNLGQGPELLIRYENEEAVDDSQLPKDRFSAERLKGVDSTLKIQPAELGDSAVYLCASSPHVGAGELFFGEGSRLTVL.

This clonotype has at least ten counts. The CDR3 DNA is TGTGCCAGCAGCCCCAGCAGGACTAGTGAATCCTACAATGAGCAGTTCTTC. Its protein product is CASSPSRTSESYNEQFF. The chain uses TRBV5-4 and TRBJ2-1; TRBD2 agrees at 7 bases. J was trimmed by 1 base and V by 4 bases; bases with no gene match: 11. The germline CDR1 and CDR2 sequences are SGHNT and YYREEE (reference sequence). This CDR3 is built from 17 residues.

The chain recombines TRBV30 with TRBJ1-1; tentative D call: TRBD1 (5 bases). Germline assignment: CDR1 GTSNPN and CDR2 SVGIG (reference sequence). V lost 0 bases and J lost 10, with 18 bases in between. The CDR3 contains 14 residues. This CDR3 is CAWSVGRGRVRAFF. CDR3 bases: TGTGCCTGGAGTGTCGGAAGGGGCAGGGTTAGAGCTTTCTTT.

This clonotype was detected many times. The V gene is TRBV5-1, the J gene TRBJ1-1; TRBD1 matches 7 bases. The germline V gene has CDR1 SGHRS and CDR2 YFSETQ. J was trimmed by 0 bases and V by 6 bases; bases with no gene match: 5. This CDR3 contains 14 residues. The CDR3 spells CASTEGALNTEAFF. In DNA form, the CDR3 reads TGCGCCAGCACTGAGGGGGCCCTGAACACTGAAGCTTTCTTT.

At least ten counts were recorded for this clonotype. V and J are TRBV20-1 and TRBJ2-7; no clear D gene. The germline gives CDR1 DFQATT, CDR2 SNEGSKA (reference sequence). The CDR3 extends over 13 amino acids. Trimming left V 3 bases short and J 1 base short, with 10 bases between. The CDR3 is CSARRYGSYEQYF. The CDR3 bases are TGCAGTGCTAGGCGGTACGGGTCCTACGAGCAGTACTTC.

This clonotype was counted only a few times. The chain carries TRBV20-1 and TRBJ2-2; D gene ambiguous. The V and J ends lost 0 bases and 1 base respectively, with 12 bases between them. This CDR3 is 16 amino acids long. From germline, CDR1 is DFQATT and CDR2 SNEGSKA (reference sequence). As DNA, the CDR3 is TGCAGTGCTAGAGAACTTGGAGCGAAGAACACCGGGGAGCTGTTTTTT. It yields the protein CSARELGAKNTGELFF.

This clonotype came up many times. The genes are TRBV5-1 and TRBJ2-1, with a tentative D call TRBD2 (6 bases). V was pared by 0 bases and J by 1 base, with 11 bases between. Germline-derived CDR1 and CDR2 are SGHRS and YFSETQ. This CDR3 region has 16 residues. The CDR3 bases are TGCGCCAGCAGCTTGGTATCGGGGGTGTCCTACAATGAGCAGTTCTTC. Its translation: CASSLVSGVSYNEQFF.

This chain connects TRBV5-1 to TRBJ1-3; 8 bases map to TRBD1. Germline CDR1 reads SGHRS; CDR2 reads YFSETQ. Trimming took 1 base from V and 0 from J; bases not matched to a gene: 15. The CDR3 contains 20 residues. The CDR3 sequence: CASSLRPSGQGYSSGNTIYF. In nucleotides, the CDR3 is TGCGCCAGCAGCTTGAGACCTTCCGGACAGGGATACAGCTCTGGAAACACCATATATTTT.

This clonotype showed up many times. V and J are TRBV7-9 and TRBJ2-2, with D perhaps given as TRBD1 or TRBD2 (5 bases each). The V end lost 2 bases, the J end lost 9 bases, and 16 bases lay between the germline ends. This CDR3 region has 15 residues. Germline V gives CDR1 SEHNR, CDR2 FQNEAQ (reference sequence). The CDR3, as DNA: TGTGCCAGCAGCTTACCGGGACCCCAAGGCTGGGAGCTGTTTTTT. Protein product: CASSLPGPQGWELFF.

This clonotype showed up many times. V usage is TRBV5-1 and J usage is TRBJ2-5; D is possibly TRBD2 (5 bases). The CDR3 length is 14 residues. Trimming removed 4 bases at V and 0 bases at J, with 10 bases between. Germline V gives CDR1 SGHRS, CDR2 YFSETQ. CDR3 residues: CASSSGRYQETQYF. CDR3 bases: TGCGCCAGCAGCAGCGGCCGGTACCAAGAGACCCAGTACTTC.